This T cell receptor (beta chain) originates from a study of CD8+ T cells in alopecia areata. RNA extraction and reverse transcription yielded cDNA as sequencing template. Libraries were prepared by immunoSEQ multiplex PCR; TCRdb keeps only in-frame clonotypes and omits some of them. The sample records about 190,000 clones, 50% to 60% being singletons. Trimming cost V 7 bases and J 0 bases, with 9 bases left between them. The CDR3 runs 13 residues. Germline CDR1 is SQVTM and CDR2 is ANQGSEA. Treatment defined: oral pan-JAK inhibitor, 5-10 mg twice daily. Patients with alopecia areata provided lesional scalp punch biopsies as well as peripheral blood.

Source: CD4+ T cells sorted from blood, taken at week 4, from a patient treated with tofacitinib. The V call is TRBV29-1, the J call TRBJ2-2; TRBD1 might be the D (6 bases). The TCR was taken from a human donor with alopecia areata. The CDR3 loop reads CSARDTNTGELFF. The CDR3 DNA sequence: TGCAGCGCCCGGGACACGAACACCGGGGAGCTGTTTTTT.